Listed below are T cell receptor beta chains from one sample, sequenced in a study of cytomegalovirus exposure and HLA in healthy donors. Clones were read by immunoSEQ multiplex PCR, and TCRdb kept only the in-frame ones, dropping some. The table has roughly 120,000 clones, over 70% seen once. The sequencing input was PBMCs. These receptors all stem from a woman aged 40 to 50 in good health and CMV-seropositive. Each CDR3 is given with its conserved first and last residue. Clone sizes are given selectively: once, few, many, or a class where the clone is expanded.

clone size: NA; V gene: TRBV7-2; J gene: TRBJ2-4; CDR3 protein: CASSLEGGQVKNIQYF
clone size: NA; V gene: TRBV6-1; J gene: TRBJ1-5; CDR3 protein: CASSEFLNQPQHF
clone size: NA; V gene: TRBV15; J gene: TRBJ1-5; CDR3 protein: CATSMSLDRNQPQHF
clone size: NA; V gene: TRBV27; J gene: TRBJ2-5; CDR3 protein: CASSVSGETQYF
clone size: NA; V gene: TRBV5-1; J gene: TRBJ1-1; CDR3 protein: CASSLDRRYTEAFF
clone size: NA; V gene: TRBV7-2; J gene: TRBJ1-1; CDR3 protein: CASSFSRNTEAFF
clone size: once; V gene: TRBV4-1; J gene: TRBJ1-2; CDR3 protein: CASSQDKDRGHGYTF
clone size: NA; V gene: TRBV27; J gene: TRBJ2-5; CDR3 protein: CASSPTGGPSFGETQYF
clone size: once; V gene: TRBV21-1; J gene: TRBJ1-2; CDR3 protein: CAAREDYGYTF
clone size: NA; V gene: TRBV5-8; J gene: TRBJ2-1; CDR3 protein: CASRHTGGGHNEQFF
clone size: NA; V gene: TRBV4-2; J gene: TRBJ2-7; CDR3 protein: CASSPAGTSGETYEQYF
clone size: NA; V gene: TRBV4-1; J gene: TRBJ2-1; CDR3 protein: CASSQVAPREEQFF
clone size: few; V gene: TRBV27; J gene: TRBJ1-5; CDR3 protein: CASSLRGQMYSNQPQHF
clone size: NA; V gene: TRBV6-4; J gene: TRBJ2-1; CDR3 protein: CASSPGIYNEQFF
clone size: NA; V gene: TRBV11-3; J gene: TRBJ2-5; CDR3 protein: CASSSPRLAETQETQYF
clone size: few; V gene: TRBV19; J gene: TRBJ2-7; CDR3 protein: CASSTDRSYEQYF
clone size: NA; V gene: TRBV5-1; J gene: TRBJ1-2; CDR3 protein: CASSRDSYGYTF
clone size: NA; V gene: TRBV4-1; J gene: TRBJ2-3; CDR3 protein: CASSLTTGGGADTQYF
clone size: NA; V gene: TRBV11-2; J gene: TRBJ2-1; CDR3 protein: CASLLSGGPVYNEQFF